The 29 T cell receptor beta chains below come from one sample, sequenced in a study of T cell responses to AZD1222 COVID-19 vaccine. Some clones are missing from TCRdb's copy, which holds only in-frame ones; the method was immunoSEQ multiplex PCR. This table holds 150,000 to 200,000 clones, about 90% found once. Here the sequenced sample was peripheral blood, taken 28 days after the second AZD1222 dose. The receptors shown here come from an adult who received the AZD1222 COVID-19 vaccine.

V and J are TRBV10-3 and TRBJ2-4, with D hard to call. V shed 3 bases and J shed 3 bases, with 9 bases lying between them. The germline gives CDR1 ENHRY, CDR2 SYGVKD. This CDR3 region has 14 residues. CDR3 sequence (DNA): TGTGCCATCAGTGACAACAGTGGCAAAAACATTCAGTACTTC. The encoded protein is CAISDNSGKNIQYF.

The chain links TRBV3-1 (or the pseudogene TRBV3-2) to TRBJ1-2, with 8 nucleotides matching TRBD1. V shed 5 bases, J shed 9 bases, and the junction held 11 bases outside the gene matches. The CDR3 has 14 residues. Germline V lookup: CDR1 LGHDT, CDR2 YNNKEL (reference sequence). This CDR3 is CASSSSGQGASYTF. The CDR3 coding sequence is TGTGCCAGCAGCTCTTCAGGACAGGGCGCTAGCTACACCTTC.

A remark on this clone: Other DNA sequences in this specimen translate into the identical CDR3. The chain links TRBV27 to TRBJ1-1; D call uncertain. Deletions cut 3 bases from V and 0 bases from J, with 5 bases between. Germline V gene data show CDR1 as MNHEY and CDR2 as SMNVEV (reference sequence). The length of the CDR3 is 13 residues. Written as DNA, the CDR3 is TGTGCCAGCAGTTTGGCCATGAACACTGAAGCTTTCTTT. Translating it yields CASSLAMNTEAFF.

The chain has TRBV5-5 and TRBJ1-6, with unresolved D. CDR1 and CDR2 (germline): SGHKS, YYEKEE (reference sequence). The ends were cut back, 0 bases at V and 9 bases at J, with 10 bases in the middle. The CDR3 is made up of 14 amino acids. CDR3 in DNA: TGTGCCAGCAGCTTGGGCGAGGGTGCTTCACCCCTCCACTTT. Translated, it gives CASSLGEGASPLHF.

The genes are TRBV28 and TRBJ2-1, with 8 bases lining up with TRBD2. The CDR3 has 16 residues. CDR1 and CDR2 from the germline V gene are MDHEN and SYDVKM. With V trimmed by 5 bases and J by 6 bases, 12 bases remained unmatched. The CDR3 region has the DNA TGTGCCAGCAGTGCTATGGCGGGACTAGGTTTCAATGAGCAGTTCTTC. It encodes CASSAMAGLGFNEQFF.

The rearrangement uses TRBV7-8 and TRBJ2-7; D unclear. The CDR3 has 13 amino acids. Germline loops: CDR1 SGHVS, CDR2 FQNEAQ. Trimming took 1 base from V and 6 from J, leaving 10 bases between them. In DNA form, the CDR3 reads TGTGCCAGCAGCTTAGTTTTTGGAGCCGAGCAGTACTTC. Translating it yields CASSLVFGAEQYF.

This clone was found once. The chain employs TRBV6-5 and TRBJ1-2; D might be TRBD1 (5 bases). Looked up from germline, CDR1 is MNHEY and CDR2 is SVGAGI. Trimming took off 5 bases at V and 4 bases at J, with 11 bases between the two ends. The CDR3 is 13 residues long. For the CDR3, the DNA is TGTGCCAGCAGTCCCGGACAAGCCTATGGCTACACCTTC. This encodes CASSPGQAYGYTF.

The chain uses TRBV7-2 and TRBJ1-2; a weak D match, TRBD1 (6 bases). Germline CDR1 is SGHTA and CDR2 is FQGNSA. The CDR3 spans 16 residues. Trimming cost V 1 base and J 3 bases, with 15 bases left between them. CDR3 in amino acids: CASSLEQGALYYGYTF. In DNA, the CDR3 is TGTGCCAGCAGCTTAGAACAGGGCGCCTTGTACTATGGCTACACCTTC.

J is TRBJ2-7 and V is TRBV18; D is ambiguous. V shed 4 bases and J shed 0 bases, with 7 bases lying between them. This CDR3 comprises 13 residues. Germline values: CDR1 KGHSH, CDR2 LQKENI. The CDR3 nucleotides read TGTGCCAGCTCACAGGGTTTCTCCTACGAGCAGTACTTC. It yields the protein CASSQGFSYEQYF.

This sequence joins TRBV6-5 and TRBJ1-6, with no clear D. From germline, CDR1 is MNHEY and CDR2 SVGAGI. V lost 10 bases and J 2 bases, leaving 12 bases between the germline ends. The CDR3 extends over 14 amino acids. For the CDR3, the DNA is TGTGCCATCCAGACCGGCCCCTATAATTCACCCCTCCACTTT. It is translated as CAIQTGPYNSPLHF.

V is TRBV6-5 and J is TRBJ1-2; D call uncertain. The CDR3 sequence is 12 residues long. Trimming pared 8 bases from V and 4 bases from J, leaving 11 bases between. From germline, CDR1 is MNHEY and CDR2 SVGAGI. CDR3 protein: CASLDGSYGYTF. The DNA for the CDR3 is TGTGCCAGCCTAGACGGCTCCTATGGCTACACCTTC.

The chain combines TRBV6-1 with TRBJ1-5; tentatively, D is TRBD1 (6 bases). The CDR3 is 14 residues long. CDR1 and CDR2 from the germline V gene are MNHNS and SASEGT. Trimming left V 3 bases short and J 2 bases short, with 8 bases between. The CDR3 DNA sequence: TGTGCCAGCAGTGACAGGGGCGGCAATCAGCCCCAGCATTTT. It specifies CASSDRGGNQPQHF.

The CDR3 DNA reads TGTGCCAGCAGCAGTACAGGGTATAATTCACCCCTCCACTTT. It yields the protein CASSSTGYNSPLHF. V is TRBV9 and J is TRBJ1-6; maybe TRBD1 (6 bases). Per germline, CDR1 SGDLS and CDR2 YYNGEE. V was shortened by 4 bases and J by 4 bases, with 9 bases between the two germline ends. This CDR3 has 14 residues.

This chain links TRBV6-5 with TRBJ1-1; 7 nucleotides align to TRBD1. Germline lookup yields CDR1 MNHEY and CDR2 SVGAGI. The CDR3 spans 13 residues. V lost 4 bases, J lost 9 bases, and 8 bases stayed unmatched. CDR3 residues: CASSSLGGGKAFF. The DNA of the CDR3 is TGTGCCAGCAGTTCCCTAGGGGGCGGGAAAGCTTTCTTT.

This chain joins TRBV9 and TRBJ2-1; the match to TRBD2 covers 10 bases. Trimming cost V 3 bases and J 6 bases; bases outside gene matches: 12. CDR3 length equals 17 residues. From germline, CDR1 is SGDLS and CDR2 YYNGEE. The CDR3 reads CASSAGTLAGAFNEQFF. The DNA of the CDR3 is TGTGCCAGCAGCGCCGGAACTCTAGCGGGGGCCTTCAATGAGCAGTTCTTC.

V gene TRBV7-8 combines with J gene TRBJ2-3; D ambiguous. Trimming stripped 5 bases from V and 6 bases from J, with 12 bases between. The CDR3 is 13 amino acids. Per the germline V gene, CDR1 is SGHVS and CDR2 is FQNEAQ. CDR3 in DNA: TGTGCCAGCAGCCCCAACCCGGTGGATACGCAGTATTTT. It is translated as CASSPNPVDTQYF.

This chain links TRBV19 with TRBJ2-7; 9 bases are shared with TRBD1. Looked up from germline, CDR1 is LNHDA and CDR2 is SQIVND (reference sequence). The CDR3 covers 14 residues. V gave up 6 bases and J gave up 4 bases; unmatched junction bases: 7. In nucleotides, the CDR3 is TGTGCCAGTAGCCAGGGACAGGGAGGGTACGAGCAGTACTTC. This translates into CASSQGQGGYEQYF.

The CDR3 reads CASSESDSNQPQHF. The CDR3 bases are TGCGCCAGCAGTGAGTCGGATAGCAATCAGCCCCAGCATTTT. The V gene is TRBV10-2, the J gene TRBJ1-5; no clear D gene. The V end was cut by 0 bases, the J end by 0 bases, with 3 bases between. The CDR3 has 14 residues. CDR1 WSHSY and CDR2 SAAADI come from the germline V gene.

The chain uses TRBV5-4 and TRBJ1-1; D is unresolved. The CDR3 spans 15 residues. Per germline, CDR1 SGHNT and CDR2 YYREEE (reference sequence). V was shortened by 0 bases and J by 0 bases, with 9 bases between the two germline ends. CDR3 sequence: CASSLVDRMNTEAFF. The DNA for the CDR3 is TGTGCCAGCAGCTTGGTAGACCGGATGAACACTGAAGCTTTCTTT.

The chain employs TRBV5-4 and TRBJ2-7, with unresolved D. From germline, CDR1 is SGHNT and CDR2 YYREEE (reference sequence). The CDR3 is 15 amino acids. Trimming took 2 bases from V and 3 from J, leaving 15 bases between them. The CDR3 DNA reads TGTGCCAGCAGCTTTGGGCCGGATGTCGGCTACGAGCAGTACTTC. Protein sequence: CASSFGPDVGYEQYF.

The V gene is TRBV11-2, the J gene TRBJ1-6, with D hard to call. This CDR3 comprises 15 residues. Germline V CDR1 and CDR2: SGHAT, FQNNGV. Trimming took 5 bases from V and 4 from J, leaving 12 bases between them. The CDR3 DNA is TGTGCCAGCAGCCCCCGCCGGGATTATAATTCACCCCTCCACTTT. Protein: CASSPRRDYNSPLHF.

J is TRBJ2-3 and V is TRBV4-1, with a weak D call TRBD2 (6 bases). Germline-derived CDR1 and CDR2 are MGHRA and YSYEKL. The CDR3 is 18 amino acids. V was trimmed by 0 bases and J by 2 bases, leaving 18 bases between them. In DNA form, the CDR3 reads TGCGCCAGCAGCCAAGAGAGGCGAGGCGGGGTGATCACAGATACGCAGTATTTT. Protein: CASSQERRGGVITDTQYF.

The rearrangement links TRBV7-9 to TRBJ1-2; D ambiguous. The V end lost 5 bases, the J end lost 4 bases, and 17 bases lay between the germline ends. The CDR3 sequence is 15 residues long. Per germline, CDR1 SEHNR and CDR2 FQNEAQ (reference sequence). CDR3 sequence: CASSPPGTDIYGYTF. The CDR3 DNA reads as TGTGCCAGCAGCCCCCCCGGTACAGATATCTATGGCTACACCTTC. Looking up the rest from reference TRBV7-9 and TRBJ1-2 gives the full variable domain: DTGVSQNPRHKITKRGQNVTFRCDPISEHNRLYWYRQTLGQGPEFLTYFQNEAQLEKSRLLSDRFSAERPKGSFSTLEIQRTEQGDSAMYLCASSPPGTDIYGYTFGSGTRLTVV.

This clone was detected once. The genes are TRBV14 and TRBJ2-7; maybe TRBD1 (5 bases). The CDR3 is 14 residues long. The germline V gene encodes CDR1 SGHDN and CDR2 FVKESK. V was shortened by 4 bases and J by 3 bases, with 13 bases between the two germline ends. CDR3 amino acids: CASSLVSGFYEQYF. The CDR3 DNA follows: TGTGCCAGCAGCCTAGTGTCAGGGTTCTACGAGCAGTACTTC.

This chain links TRBV19 with TRBJ2-1; D not resolved. The germline V gene encodes CDR1 LNHDA and CDR2 SQIVND (reference sequence). With 5 bases removed from V and 0 bases from J, the gap between germline ends came to 14 bases. CDR3 length: 16 amino acids. CDR3 nucleotides: TGTGCCAGTAGTGACCCCGGGTTCTTCTCCTACAATGAGCAGTTCTTC. This codes for CASSDPGFFSYNEQFF.

The CDR3 DNA sequence: TGTGCCAGCAGTTTCCTTACCCAGGCAGGGGCTAATGAAAAACTGTTTTTT. This encodes CASSFLTQAGANEKLFF. The gene calls are TRBV27 and TRBJ1-4; a possible D gene is TRBD1 (6 bases). In germline, CDR1 is MNHEY, CDR2 SMNVEV (reference sequence). Trimming took 3 bases from V and 3 from J, leaving 17 bases between them. This CDR3 is built from 17 residues.

CDR3 loop: CASSVARNMNTEAFF. CDR3 nucleotides: TGTGCCAGCAGCGTAGCGCGTAACATGAACACTGAAGCTTTCTTT. The chain uses TRBV9 and TRBJ1-1; D call uncertain. The CDR3 has 15 residues. V shed 0 bases and J shed 0 bases, with 9 bases lying between them. The germline CDR1 and CDR2 sequences are SGDLS and YYNGEE.

The V call is TRBV5-1, the J call TRBJ1-4; tentatively, D is TRBD1 (5 bases). The CDR3 sequence is 15 residues long. The V end lost 4 bases, the J end lost 5 bases, and 15 bases lay between the germline ends. The V gene's germline CDR1 is SGHRS and CDR2 YFSETQ. CDR3 in amino acids: CASSTLGTGNEKLFF. DNA for the CDR3: TGCGCCAGCAGCACCCTCGGGACGGGCAATGAAAAACTGTTTTTT.

The chain uses TRBV5-1 and TRBJ1-5; perhaps TRBD1 as D (6 bases). CDR3 size: 15 residues. Between the trimmed V and J ends, which lost 3 bases and 3 bases, there was a span of 13 bases. Germline CDR1 and CDR2: SGHRS and YFSETQ. The CDR3 DNA sequence: TGCGCCAGCAGCTGGGGAACAGGGAACAATCAGCCCCAGCATTTT. Translation gives CASSWGTGNNQPQHF.